This TCR gamma chain is from a study of Vδ1+ human thymocytes. Study-wide points: In the thymus, TRG and TRD repertoires looked highly polyclonal with Gaussian CDR3 lengths.

As concerns this clone: As yet, its antigen is unknown.

The CDR3 contains 13 residues. In germline, CDR1 is EGSTGY, CDR2 YDSYTSSV. V dropped 5 bases and J dropped 8; count of bases not matched to a gene: 12. Sequences come from RNA converted to cDNA by reverse transcription. The CDR3 regions were amplified by multiplex PCR from V-gene primers to a constant-region primer. TCRdb fed the multiplex PCR reads into CATT to redo clone calling. The table lists over 25,000 gamma-chain clones, roughly 20% of them singletons. This clonotype originated in a boy younger than two who had congenital heart surgery. The chain carries TRGV4 and TRGJ1 or TRGJ2. Input material: Vdelta1+ gamma-delta thymocytes from the thymus. The subset was: FACS-sorted CD3+ TCRalphabeta- TCRVdelta1+ TCRVdelta2- thymocytes. DNA for the CDR3: TGTGCCACCTGGGCATCATCTCCGGATAAGAAACTCTTT. As protein: CATWASSPDKKLF.